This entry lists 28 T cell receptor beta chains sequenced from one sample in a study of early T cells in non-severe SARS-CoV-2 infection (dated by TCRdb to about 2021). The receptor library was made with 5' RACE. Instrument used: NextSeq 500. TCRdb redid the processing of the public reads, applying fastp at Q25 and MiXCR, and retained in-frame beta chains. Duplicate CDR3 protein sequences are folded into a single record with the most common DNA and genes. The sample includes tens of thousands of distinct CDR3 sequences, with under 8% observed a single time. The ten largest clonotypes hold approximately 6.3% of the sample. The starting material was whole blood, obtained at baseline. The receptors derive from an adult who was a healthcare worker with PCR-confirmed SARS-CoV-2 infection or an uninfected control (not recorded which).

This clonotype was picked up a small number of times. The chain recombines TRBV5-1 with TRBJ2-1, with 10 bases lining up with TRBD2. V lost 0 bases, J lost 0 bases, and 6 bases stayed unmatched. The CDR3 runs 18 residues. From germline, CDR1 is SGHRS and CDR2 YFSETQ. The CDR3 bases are TGCGCCAGCAGCTTGGGGCTAGCGGGGGCCCTCTCCTACAATGAGCAGTTCTTC. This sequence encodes CASSLGLAGALSYNEQFF.

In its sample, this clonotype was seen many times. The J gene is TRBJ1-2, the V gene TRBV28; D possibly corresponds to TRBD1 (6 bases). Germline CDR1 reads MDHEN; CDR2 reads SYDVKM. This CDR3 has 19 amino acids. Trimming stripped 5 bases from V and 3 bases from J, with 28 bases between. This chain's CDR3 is CASSPRRTKGVRSYYGYTF. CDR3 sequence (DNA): TGTGCCAGCAGTCCCCGTCGGACCAAGGGGGTTCGCTCCTACTATGGCTACACCTTC.

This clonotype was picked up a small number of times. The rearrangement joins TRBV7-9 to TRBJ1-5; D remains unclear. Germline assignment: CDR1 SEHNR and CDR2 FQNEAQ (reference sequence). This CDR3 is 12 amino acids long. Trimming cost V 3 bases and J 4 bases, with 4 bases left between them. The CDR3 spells CASSLWNQPQHF. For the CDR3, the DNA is TGTGCCAGCAGCTTGTGGAATCAGCCCCAGCATTTT.

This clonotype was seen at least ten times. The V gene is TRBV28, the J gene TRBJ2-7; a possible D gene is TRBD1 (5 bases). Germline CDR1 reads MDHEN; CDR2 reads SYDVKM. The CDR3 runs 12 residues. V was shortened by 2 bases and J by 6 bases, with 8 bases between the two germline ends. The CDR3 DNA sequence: TGTGCCAGCAGTTTAATGGGGCGCGAGCAGTACTTC. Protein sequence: CASSLMGREQYF.

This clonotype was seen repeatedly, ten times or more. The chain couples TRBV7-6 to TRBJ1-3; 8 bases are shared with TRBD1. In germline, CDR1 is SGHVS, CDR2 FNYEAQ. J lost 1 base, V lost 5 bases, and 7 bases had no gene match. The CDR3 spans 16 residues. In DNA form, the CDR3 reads TGTGCCAGCAGCACGCCCGGGACAGGTTCTGGAAACACCATATATTTT. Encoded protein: CASSTPGTGSGNTIYF. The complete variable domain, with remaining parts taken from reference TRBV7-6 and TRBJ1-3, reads GAGVSQSPRYKVTKRGQDVALRCDPISGHVSLYWYRQALGQGPEFLTYFNYEAQQDKSGLPNDRFSAERPEGSISTLTIQRTEQRDSAMYRCASSTPGTGSGNTIYFGEGSWLTVV.

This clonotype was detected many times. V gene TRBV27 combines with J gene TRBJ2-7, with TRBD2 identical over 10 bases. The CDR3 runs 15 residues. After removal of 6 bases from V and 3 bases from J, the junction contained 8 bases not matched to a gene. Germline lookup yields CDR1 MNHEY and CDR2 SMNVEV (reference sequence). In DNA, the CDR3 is TGTGCCAGCAGACAAAATAGCGGGGGGTTCTACGAGCAGTACTTC. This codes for CASRQNSGGFYEQYF.

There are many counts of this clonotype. CDR3 protein: CSARDGSKSSYEQYF. DNA of the CDR3: TGCAGTGCTAGAGACGGTAGTAAGAGCTCCTACGAGCAGTACTTC. The chain is built from TRBV20-1 and TRBJ2-7; D is unresolved. Between the trimmed V and J ends, which lost 0 bases and 0 bases, there was a span of 12 bases. CDR3 length: 15 residues. Germline loops: CDR1 DFQATT, CDR2 SNEGSKA (reference sequence).

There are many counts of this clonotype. This CDR3 reads CASSSAGVPWGEQYF. The CDR3 nucleotides are TGTGCCAGCAGTTCAGCGGGAGTCCCCTGGGGCGAGCAGTACTTC. This chain links TRBV2 with TRBJ2-7; 8 bases align to TRBD2. The CDR3 is 15 amino acids. CDR1 is SNHLY and CDR2 is FYNNEI in the germline V gene. Germline trimming cut 5 bases from V and 6 bases from J; bases unmatched to any gene: 12.

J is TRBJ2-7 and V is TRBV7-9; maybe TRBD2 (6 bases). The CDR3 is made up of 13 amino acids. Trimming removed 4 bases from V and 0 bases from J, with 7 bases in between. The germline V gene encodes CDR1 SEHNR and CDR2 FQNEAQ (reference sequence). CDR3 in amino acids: CASSWGDSYEQYF. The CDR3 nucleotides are TGTGCCAGCAGCTGGGGGGACTCCTACGAGCAGTACTTC.

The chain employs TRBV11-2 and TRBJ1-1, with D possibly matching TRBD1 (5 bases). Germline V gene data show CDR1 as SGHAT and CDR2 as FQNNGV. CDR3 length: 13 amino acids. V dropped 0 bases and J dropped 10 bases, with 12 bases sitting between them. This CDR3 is CASSLDRAQGAFF. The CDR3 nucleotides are TGTGCCAGCAGCTTAGATCGGGCTCAGGGAGCTTTCTTT.

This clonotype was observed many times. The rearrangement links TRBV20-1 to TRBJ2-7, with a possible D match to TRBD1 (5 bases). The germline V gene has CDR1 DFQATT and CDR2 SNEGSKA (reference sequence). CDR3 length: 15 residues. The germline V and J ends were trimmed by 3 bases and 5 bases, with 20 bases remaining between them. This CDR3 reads CSARHYRQRWDEQYF. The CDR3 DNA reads TGCAGTGCTAGGCACTACAGACAGCGATGGGACGAGCAGTACTTC.

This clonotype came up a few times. Here the CDR3 DNA reads TGTGCCAGCAGCTCACAGGGCGTAGGGGCTTCCGAGCAGTACTTC. This encodes CASSSQGVGASEQYF. This chain uses TRBV7-9 with TRBJ2-7, with a possible D match to TRBD1 (6 bases). This CDR3 is 15 amino acids long. Trimming took off 4 bases at V and 6 bases at J, with 19 bases between the two ends. The germline gives CDR1 SEHNR, CDR2 FQNEAQ (reference sequence).

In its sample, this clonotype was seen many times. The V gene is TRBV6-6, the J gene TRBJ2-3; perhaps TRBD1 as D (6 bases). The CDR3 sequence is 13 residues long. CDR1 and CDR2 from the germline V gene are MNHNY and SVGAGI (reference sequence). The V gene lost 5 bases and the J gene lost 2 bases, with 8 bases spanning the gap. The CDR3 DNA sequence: TGTGCCAGCAGTGGGGACAACACAGATACGCAGTATTTT. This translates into CASSGDNTDTQYF.

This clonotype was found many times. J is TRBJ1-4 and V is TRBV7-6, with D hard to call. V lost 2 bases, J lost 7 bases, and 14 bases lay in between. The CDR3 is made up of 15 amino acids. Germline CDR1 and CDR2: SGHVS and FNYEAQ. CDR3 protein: CASSLSGELGEKLFF. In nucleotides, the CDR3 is TGTGCCAGCAGCTTATCTGGGGAGTTGGGTGAAAAACTGTTTTTT.

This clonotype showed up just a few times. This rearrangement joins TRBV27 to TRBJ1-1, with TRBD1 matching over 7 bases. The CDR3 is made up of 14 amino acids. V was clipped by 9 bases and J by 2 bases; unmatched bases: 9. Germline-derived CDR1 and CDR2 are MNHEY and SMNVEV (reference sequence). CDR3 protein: CASPAGTENTEAFF. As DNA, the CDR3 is TGTGCCAGTCCAGCCGGGACAGAAAACACTGAAGCTTTCTTT.

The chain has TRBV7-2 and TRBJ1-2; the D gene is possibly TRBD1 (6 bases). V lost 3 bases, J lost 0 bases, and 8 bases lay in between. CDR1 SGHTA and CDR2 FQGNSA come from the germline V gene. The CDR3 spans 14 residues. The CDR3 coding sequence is TGTGCCAGCAGCTTGGGGGGCACTAACTATGGCTACACCTTC. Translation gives CASSLGGTNYGYTF.

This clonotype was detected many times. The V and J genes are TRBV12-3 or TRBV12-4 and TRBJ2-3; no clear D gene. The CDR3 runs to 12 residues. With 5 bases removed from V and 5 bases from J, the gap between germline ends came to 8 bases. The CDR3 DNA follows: TGTGCCAGCAGTCCCGATCGAGATACGCAGTATTTT. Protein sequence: CASSPDRDTQYF.

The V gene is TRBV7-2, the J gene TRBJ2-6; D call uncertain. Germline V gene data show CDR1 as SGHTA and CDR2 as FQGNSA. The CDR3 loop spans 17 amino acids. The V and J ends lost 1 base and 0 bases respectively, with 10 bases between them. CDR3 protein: CASSLGGKGSGANVLTF. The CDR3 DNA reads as TGTGCCAGCAGCTTAGGGGGAAAGGGCTCTGGGGCCAACGTCCTGACTTTC. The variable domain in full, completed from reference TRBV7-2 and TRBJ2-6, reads GAGVSQSPSNKVTEKGKDVELRCDPISGHTALYWYRQSLGQGLEFLIYFQGNSAPDKSGLPSDRFSAERTGGSVSTLTIQRTQQEDSAVYLCASSLGGKGSGANVLTFGAGSRLTVL.

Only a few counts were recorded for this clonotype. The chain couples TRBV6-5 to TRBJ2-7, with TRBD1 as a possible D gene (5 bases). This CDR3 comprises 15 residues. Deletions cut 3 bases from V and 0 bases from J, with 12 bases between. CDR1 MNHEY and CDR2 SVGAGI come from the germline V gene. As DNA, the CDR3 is TGTGCCAGCAGTTATGAAAGGGGCAGCTCCTACGAGCAGTACTTC. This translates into CASSYERGSSYEQYF.

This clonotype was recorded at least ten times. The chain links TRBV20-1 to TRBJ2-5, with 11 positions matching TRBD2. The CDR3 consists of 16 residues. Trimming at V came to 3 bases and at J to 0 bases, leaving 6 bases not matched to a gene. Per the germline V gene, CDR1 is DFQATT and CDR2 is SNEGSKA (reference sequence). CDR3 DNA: TGCAGTGCTAGGCCCAGACTAGCGGGGTACCAAGAGACCCAGTACTTC. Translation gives CSARPRLAGYQETQYF.

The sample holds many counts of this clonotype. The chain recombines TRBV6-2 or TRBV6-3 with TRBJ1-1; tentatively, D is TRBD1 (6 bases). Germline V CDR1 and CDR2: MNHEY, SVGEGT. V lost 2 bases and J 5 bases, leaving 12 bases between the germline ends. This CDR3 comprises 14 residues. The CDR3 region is CASSYGRRGTEAFF. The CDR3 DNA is TGTGCCAGCAGTTACGGGAGGAGGGGGACTGAAGCTTTCTTT.

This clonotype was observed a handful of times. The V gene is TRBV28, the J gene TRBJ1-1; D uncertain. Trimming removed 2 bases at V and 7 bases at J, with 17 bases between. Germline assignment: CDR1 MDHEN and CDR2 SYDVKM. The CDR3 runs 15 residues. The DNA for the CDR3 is TGTGCCAGCAGTTTAAGAGGGCAGCCGGTATTTGAAGCTTTCTTT. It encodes CASSLRGQPVFEAFF.

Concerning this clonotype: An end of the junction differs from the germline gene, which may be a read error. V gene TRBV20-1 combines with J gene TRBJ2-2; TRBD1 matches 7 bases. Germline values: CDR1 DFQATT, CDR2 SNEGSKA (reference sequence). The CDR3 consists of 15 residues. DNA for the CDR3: TGCAGTACTAGAGATCCAGGGGGAGATAAAGGGGAGCTGTTTTTT. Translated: CSTRDPGGDKGELFF.

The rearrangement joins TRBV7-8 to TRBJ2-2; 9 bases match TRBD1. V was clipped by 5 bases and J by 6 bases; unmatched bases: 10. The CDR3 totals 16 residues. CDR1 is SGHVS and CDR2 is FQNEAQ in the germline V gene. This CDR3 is CASSLPGTGSAGELFF. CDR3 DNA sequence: TGTGCCAGCAGCCTACCCGGGACAGGGAGCGCCGGGGAGCTGTTTTTT.

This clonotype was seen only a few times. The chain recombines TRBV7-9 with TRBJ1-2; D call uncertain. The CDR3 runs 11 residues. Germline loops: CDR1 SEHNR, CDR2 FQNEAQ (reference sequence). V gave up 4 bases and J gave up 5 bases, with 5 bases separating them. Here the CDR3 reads CASSSGYGYTF. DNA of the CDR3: TGTGCCAGCAGCTCCGGATATGGCTACACCTTC.

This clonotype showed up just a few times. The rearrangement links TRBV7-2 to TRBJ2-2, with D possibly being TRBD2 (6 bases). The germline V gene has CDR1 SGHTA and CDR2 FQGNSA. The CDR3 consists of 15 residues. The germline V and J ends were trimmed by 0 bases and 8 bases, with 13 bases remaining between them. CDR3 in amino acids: CASSLASGGVGELFF. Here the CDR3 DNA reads TGTGCCAGCAGCTTAGCCAGCGGCGGGGTTGGGGAGCTGTTTTTT. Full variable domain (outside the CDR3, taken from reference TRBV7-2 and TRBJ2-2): GAGVSQSPSNKVTEKGKDVELRCDPISGHTALYWYRQSLGQGLEFLIYFQGNSAPDKSGLPSDRFSAERTGGSVSTLTIQRTQQEDSAVYLCASSLASGGVGELFFGEGSRLTVL.

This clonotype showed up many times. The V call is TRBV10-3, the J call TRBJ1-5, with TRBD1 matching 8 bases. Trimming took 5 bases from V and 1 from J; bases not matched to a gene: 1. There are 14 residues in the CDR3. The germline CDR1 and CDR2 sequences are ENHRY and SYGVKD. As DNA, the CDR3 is TGTGCCATCAGTCAGGGGGCGAGCAATCAGCCCCAGCATTTT. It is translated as CAISQGASNQPQHF.

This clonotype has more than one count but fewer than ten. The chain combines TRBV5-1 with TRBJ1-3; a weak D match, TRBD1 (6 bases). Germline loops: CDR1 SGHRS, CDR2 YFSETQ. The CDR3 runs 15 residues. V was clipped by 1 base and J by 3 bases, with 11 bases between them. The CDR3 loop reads CASSLPTGSGNTIYF. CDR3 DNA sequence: TGCGCCAGCAGCTTGCCCACAGGGAGTGGAAACACCATATATTTT.